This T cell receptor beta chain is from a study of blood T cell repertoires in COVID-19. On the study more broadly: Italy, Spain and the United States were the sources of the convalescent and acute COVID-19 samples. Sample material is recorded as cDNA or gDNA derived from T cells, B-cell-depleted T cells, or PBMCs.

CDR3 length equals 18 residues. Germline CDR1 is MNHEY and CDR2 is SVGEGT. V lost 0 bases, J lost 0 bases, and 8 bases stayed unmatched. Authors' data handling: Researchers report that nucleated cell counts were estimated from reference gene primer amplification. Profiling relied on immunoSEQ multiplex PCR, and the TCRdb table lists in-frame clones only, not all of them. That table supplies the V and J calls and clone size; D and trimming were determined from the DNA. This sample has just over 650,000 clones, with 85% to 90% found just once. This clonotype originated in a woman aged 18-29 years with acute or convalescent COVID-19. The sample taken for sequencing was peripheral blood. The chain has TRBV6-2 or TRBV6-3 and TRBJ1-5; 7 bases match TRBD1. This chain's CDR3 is CASSYSETGMISNQPQHF. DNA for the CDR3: TGTGCCAGCAGTTACTCAGAGACAGGGATGATTAGCAATCAGCCCCAGCATTTT.